This record covers a single T cell receptor beta chain. This entry is derived from a study of blood T cell repertoires in COVID-19. The CDR3 is 18 residues long. Germline loops: CDR1 GTSNPN, CDR2 SVGIG (reference sequence). Germline trimming cut 0 bases from V and 4 bases from J; bases unmatched to any gene: 7. The authors' processing: Researchers report that nucleated cell counts were estimated from reference gene primer amplification. Using immunoSEQ multiplex PCR, the repertoire was profiled, and TCRdb retains in-frame clones only, with some absent. V, J and clone size are those of that table, while D and trimming were read from the DNA. Of around 62,000 clones listed, around nine tenths are singletons.

The chain combines TRBV30 with TRBJ2-4; 15 bases are shared with TRBD2. Sequenced: peripheral blood. This TCR derives from a human donor in a cohort sampled during active COVID-19. DNA of the CDR3: TGTGCCTGGAGTGTAGCTCGGACTAGCGGGGGGGCTAAAAACATTCAGTACTTC. Its translation is CAWSVARTSGGAKNIQYF. The complete variable domain, with remaining parts taken from reference TRBV30 and TRBJ2-4, reads SQTIHQWPATLVQPVGSPLSLECTVEGTSNPNLYWYRQAAGRGLQLLFYSVGIGQISSEVPQNLSASRPQDRQFILSSKKLLLSDSGFYLCAWSVARTSGGAKNIQYFGAGTRLSVL.